The 20 T cell receptor beta chains below were found in one sample sequenced in a study of shared clonotypes between healthy human individuals. Only in-frame clones appear in the TCRdb table, and some are missing; sequencing was by immunoSEQ multiplex PCR. The top ten hold over 10% of the sample, which has about 490,000 clones, roughly four fifths seen once. What was sequenced was PBMCs. The receptors shown here come from a woman aged 40 to 50 in good health. Some clones in this sample may be carry-over from other donors' samples.

The chain employs TRBV30 and TRBJ2-7; 9 positions agree with TRBD1. With V trimmed by 1 base and J by 2 bases, 6 bases remained unmatched. Germline loops: CDR1 GTSNPN, CDR2 SVGIG (reference sequence). CDR3 size: 15 residues. The CDR3 loop reads CAWSAGTGPTYEQYF. Written as DNA, the CDR3 is TGTGCCTGGAGTGCGGGGACAGGGCCAACCTACGAGCAGTACTTC.

This clone was observed once. This rearrangement joins TRBV7-9 to TRBJ1-2; 7 positions match TRBD1. The CDR3 length is 14 residues. V lost 2 bases, J lost 7 bases, and 7 bases stayed unmatched. Germline V gene lookup returns CDR1 SEHNR and CDR2 FQNEAQ (reference sequence). DNA for the CDR3: TGTGCCAGCAGCTTACCGACAGGGTCGCTTGGCTACACCTTC. Its protein product is CASSLPTGSLGYTF.

V gene TRBV6-5 combines with J gene TRBJ2-7; 7 positions match TRBD1. There are 15 residues in the CDR3. CDR1 and CDR2 (germline): MNHEY, SVGAGI. J was trimmed by 0 bases and V by 2 bases; bases with no gene match: 4. In DNA, the CDR3 is TGTGCCAGCAGTTACAGGGGGCAGAGCTCCTACGAGCAGTACTTC. Translation: CASSYRGQSSYEQYF.

The rearrangement links TRBV7-2 to TRBJ2-3; D not resolved. Trimming stripped 1 base from V and 2 bases from J, with 10 bases between. From germline, CDR1 is SGHTA and CDR2 FQGNSA. CDR3 length equals 15 residues. CDR3 DNA: TGTGCCAGCAGCTTAGTGCGGAGCCTCACAGATACGCAGTATTTT. This sequence encodes CASSLVRSLTDTQYF.

The chain combines TRBV7-9 with TRBJ2-2, with 13 bases that match TRBD2. The V and J ends lost 3 bases and 4 bases, in that order; junction bases with no gene match: 2. In germline, CDR1 is SEHNR, CDR2 FQNEAQ (reference sequence). The CDR3 sequence is 16 residues long. The CDR3 DNA reads TGTGCCAGCAGCTTGGGACTAGCGGGAACCACCGGGGAGCTGTTTTTT. Translating gives CASSLGLAGTTGELFF.

V is TRBV6-1 and J is TRBJ1-2; the D is unclear. Looked up from germline, CDR1 is MNHNS and CDR2 is SASEGT. Deletions cut 4 bases from V and 0 bases from J, with 12 bases between. The CDR3 contains 15 residues. This CDR3 is CASSVSQTANYGYTF. In nucleotides, the CDR3 is TGTGCCAGCAGTGTATCCCAGACTGCTAACTATGGCTACACCTTC.

The rearrangement links TRBV18 to TRBJ2-3; possible D gene TRBD2, 5 bases. This CDR3 contains 15 residues. V gave up 1 base and J gave up 3 bases, with 11 bases separating them. Germline assignment: CDR1 KGHSH and CDR2 LQKENI. CDR3 residues: CASSPLLPGTDTQYF. Here the CDR3 DNA reads TGTGCCAGCTCACCACTCCTACCGGGAACAGATACGCAGTATTTT.

In this sample, this clone turned up a few times. The chain carries TRBV7-2 and TRBJ2-5; D call uncertain. V shed 4 bases and J shed 0 bases, with 18 bases lying between them. Germline CDR1 is SGHTA and CDR2 is FQGNSA. This CDR3 is built from 17 residues. Written as DNA, the CDR3 is TGTGCCAGCAGCTCATACAATACAAAACGGCACCAAGAGACCCAGTACTTC. It encodes CASSSYNTKRHQETQYF.

This clone was counted only a few times. The chain carries TRBV2 and TRBJ2-1, with 8 bases that match TRBD2. V was pared by 3 bases and J by 4 bases, with 5 bases of the junction left unmatched. This CDR3 region has 15 residues. Germline V gene lookup returns CDR1 SNHLY and CDR2 FYNNEI. For the CDR3, the DNA is TGTGCCAGCAGTGATACAGCGGGAGTATACAATGAGCAGTTCTTC. This gives the protein CASSDTAGVYNEQFF.

The V gene is TRBV18, the J gene TRBJ2-1, with D perhaps matching TRBD1 (5 bases). With 3 bases removed from V and 5 bases from J, the gap between germline ends came to 14 bases. Germline lookup yields CDR1 KGHSH and CDR2 LQKENI. This CDR3 has 15 residues. In DNA, the CDR3 is TGTGCCAGCTCACCGGCCAGGGTAAAGGACAATGAGCAGTTCTTC. Translating it yields CASSPARVKDNEQFF.

Turning to this clone: Other DNA sequences from this sample encode an identical CDR3 as well. V usage is TRBV7-9 and J usage is TRBJ1-4, with TRBD1 identical over 8 bases. V gave up 5 bases and J gave up 7 bases; unmatched junction bases: 6. CDR1 is SEHNR, CDR2 FQNEAQ, per germline (reference sequence). The CDR3 totals 14 residues. CDR3 nucleotide sequence: TGTGCCAGCAGCCCCAGGGGGCTGGGTGAAAAACTGTTTTTT. It yields the protein CASSPRGLGEKLFF. The full variable domain, in which reference TRBV7-9 and TRBJ1-4 provide the parts outside the CDR3, is DTGVSQNPRHKITKRGQNVTFRCDPISEHNRLYWYRQTLGQGPEFLTYFQNEAQLEKSRLLSDRFSAERPKGSFSTLEIQRTEQGDSAMYLCASSPRGLGEKLFFGSGTQLSVL.

The J gene is TRBJ1-1, the V gene TRBV7-3; tentatively, D is TRBD1 (6 bases). V lost 2 bases and J 2 bases, leaving 12 bases between the germline ends. The length of the CDR3 is 15 residues. CDR1 and CDR2 from the germline V gene are SGHTA and FQGTGA. CDR3 loop: CASSLQTGINTEAFF. Written as DNA, the CDR3 is TGTGCCAGCAGCTTACAGACAGGAATCAACACTGAAGCTTTCTTT.

The genes are TRBV18 and TRBJ1-5; TRBD1 might be the D (5 bases). This CDR3 region has 15 residues. V shed 3 bases and J shed 0 bases, with 9 bases lying between them. CDR1 KGHSH and CDR2 LQKENI come from the germline V gene. Here the CDR3 reads CASSPRTPSNQPQHF. DNA for the CDR3: TGTGCCAGCTCACCGCGGACACCTAGCAATCAGCCCCAGCATTTT.

The chain's CDR3 is CASSLGGQPRETQYF. CDR3 nucleotides: TGTGCCAGCAGCTTAGGGGGACAGCCTCGGGAGACCCAGTACTTC. V and J are TRBV7-9 and TRBJ2-5; 7 nucleotides align to TRBD1. Germline V lookup: CDR1 SEHNR, CDR2 FQNEAQ (reference sequence). V was clipped by 1 base and J by 5 bases; unmatched bases: 7. The CDR3 loop spans 15 amino acids. Combining the CDR3 with reference TRBV7-9 and TRBJ2-5 gives the whole variable domain DTGVSQNPRHKITKRGQNVTFRCDPISEHNRLYWYRQTLGQGPEFLTYFQNEAQLEKSRLLSDRFSAERPKGSFSTLEIQRTEQGDSAMYLCASSLGGQPRETQYFGPGTRLLVL.

The rearrangement links TRBV7-9 to TRBJ2-3, with a weak D call TRBD2 (5 bases). The CDR3 contains 11 residues. V dropped 7 bases and J dropped 5 bases, with 7 bases sitting between them. The V gene's germline CDR1 is SEHNR and CDR2 FQNEAQ (reference sequence). The CDR3, as DNA: TGTGCCAGCACGCGGGTAGATACGCAGTATTTT. Translated, it gives CASTRVDTQYF.

The rearrangement joins TRBV7-2 to TRBJ2-1, with no clear D. V lost 1 base and J lost 6, with 7 bases in between. The CDR3 covers 13 residues. Germline CDR1 is SGHTA and CDR2 is FQGNSA. The DNA of the CDR3 is TGTGCCAGCAGCTTAGAGGCCACCAATGAGCAGTTCTTC. Protein sequence: CASSLEATNEQFF.

The chain recombines TRBV7-9 with TRBJ1-3; D is undetermined. CDR1 is SEHNR, CDR2 FQNEAQ, per germline (reference sequence). This CDR3 has 16 amino acids. Trimming shortened V by 7 bases and J by 2 bases, and 18 bases separated the two germline ends. CDR3 region: CASTTYSPGAGNTIYF. Here the CDR3 DNA reads TGTGCCAGCACCACTTACTCTCCCGGCGCTGGAAACACCATATATTTT.

V gene TRBV9 combines with J gene TRBJ2-1; 8 bases agree with TRBD2. Germline V gene lookup returns CDR1 SGDLS and CDR2 YYNGEE. With 6 bases clipped from V and 1 base from J, the junction kept 6 bases outside the gene matches. This CDR3 is 15 amino acids long. CDR3 nucleotides: TGTGCCAGCATCCGCGGGAGGAGGTCCTACAATGAGCAGTTCTTC. Its protein is CASIRGRRSYNEQFF.

The rearrangement uses TRBV5-1 and TRBJ2-5; tentative D call: TRBD2 (6 bases). Germline lookup yields CDR1 SGHRS and CDR2 YFSETQ. Trimming shortened V by 2 bases and J by 1 base, and 15 bases separated the two germline ends. This CDR3 spans 16 amino acids. CDR3 sequence: CASSFGLGGPQETQYF. Written as DNA, the CDR3 is TGCGCCAGCAGCTTCGGACTCGGGGGACCCCAAGAGACCCAGTACTTC.

This chain uses TRBV9 with TRBJ2-5; D might be TRBD2 (6 bases). The CDR3 covers 15 residues. Trimming left V 3 bases short and J 3 bases short, with 15 bases between. Germline CDR1 and CDR2: SGDLS and YYNGEE. The CDR3 sequence is CASSDQGTGEETQYF. In nucleotides, the CDR3 is TGTGCCAGCAGCGACCAAGGGACTGGCGAAGAGACCCAGTACTTC.